This T cell receptor beta chain comes out of a study of T cells in Graves' hyperthyroidism and ophthalmopathy. Notes on the study in general: Ophthalmopathy was predicted by the model a median of approximately 6.6 months ahead of onset. In the blood, most expanded thyroid clonotypes above 0.001 appeared as well.

The V gene's germline CDR1 is MDHEN and CDR2 SYDVKM. The CDR3 is 13 amino acids. Trimming took 7 bases from V and 9 from J, leaving 18 bases between them. TCR beta CDR3 regions were amplified from RNA. TCR CDR3 underwent first-round RT-PCR with the HTBI primer set. Using its own MiXCR run on the multiplex PCR reads, TCRdb lists one record per CDR3 protein. Of about 600,000 distinct CDR3 sequences listed, roughly a sixth were seen once; the top ten hold 3% to 4%. In its sample, this clonotype was seen many times. Its antigen is not known. Sequencing was performed on blood. The source is a woman between 40 and 50 years old with Graves' ophthalmopathy. The chain carries TRBV28 and TRBJ2-5; tentative D call: TRBD1 (6 bases). The CDR3 loop is CASTTERGRPQYF. Written as DNA, the CDR3 is TGTGCCAGCACCACCGAAAGGGGGAGACCCCAGTACTTC.